This note documents a single T cell receptor (beta chain) sequence. Authors' processing steps: The assay estimated nucleated cells by amplifying reference gene primers. Repertoires were generated with immunoSEQ multiplex PCR, while TCRdb's copy carries only in-frame clones and drops some. V and J calls and clone size come straight from that table; D and trimming were deduced from the DNA. The sample records hundreds of thousands of clones, approximately 90% being singletons. This sample is part of a study of blood T cell repertoires in COVID-19. Germline-derived CDR1 and CDR2 are MGHRA and YSYEKL. This CDR3 is 13 amino acids long. Trimming took off 7 bases at V and 8 bases at J, with 14 bases between the two ends. Researchers sorted participants into cohorts using their self-reported clinical history.

The genes are TRBV4-1 and TRBJ1-4; D perhaps matches TRBD1 (6 bases). Sequencing used PBMCs or T cells enriched from blood (not recorded which). This TCR came from a man in his fifties or sixties who had been exposed to COVID-19. CDR3 residues: CASTLTGNEKLFF. In DNA, the CDR3 is TGCGCCAGCACCCTTACAGGGAACGAAAAACTGTTTTTT.